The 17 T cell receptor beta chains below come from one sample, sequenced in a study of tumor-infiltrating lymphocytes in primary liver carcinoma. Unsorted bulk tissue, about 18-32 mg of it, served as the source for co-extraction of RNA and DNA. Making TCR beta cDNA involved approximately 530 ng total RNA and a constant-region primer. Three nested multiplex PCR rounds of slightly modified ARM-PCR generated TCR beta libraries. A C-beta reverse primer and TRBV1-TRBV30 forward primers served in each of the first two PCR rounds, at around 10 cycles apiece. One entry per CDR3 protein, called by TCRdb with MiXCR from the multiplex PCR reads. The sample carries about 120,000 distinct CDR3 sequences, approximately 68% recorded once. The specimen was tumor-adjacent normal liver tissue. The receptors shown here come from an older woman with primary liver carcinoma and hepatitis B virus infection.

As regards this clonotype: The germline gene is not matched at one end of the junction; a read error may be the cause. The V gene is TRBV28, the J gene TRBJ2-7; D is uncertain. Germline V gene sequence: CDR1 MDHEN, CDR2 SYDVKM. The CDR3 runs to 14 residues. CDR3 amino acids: CPSSSSSQHGEQYF. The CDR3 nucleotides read TGTCCCAGCAGCTCTTCCTCCCAGCACGGCGAACAGTACTTC.

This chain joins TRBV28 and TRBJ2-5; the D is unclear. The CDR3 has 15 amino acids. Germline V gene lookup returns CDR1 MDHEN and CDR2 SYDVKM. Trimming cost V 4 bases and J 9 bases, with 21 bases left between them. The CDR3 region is CASSSQIGWIGSQYF. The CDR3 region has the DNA TGTGCCAGCAGTTCCCAGATAGGGTGGATTGGATCCCAGTACTTC.

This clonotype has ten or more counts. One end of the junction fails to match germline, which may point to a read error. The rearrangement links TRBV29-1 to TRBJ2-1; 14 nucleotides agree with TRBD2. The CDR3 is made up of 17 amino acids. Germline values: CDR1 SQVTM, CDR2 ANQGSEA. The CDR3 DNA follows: TGCAGCGCCATCATCTGGGGGACTAGCGGGAGAGGCAATGGGCAGTTCTTC. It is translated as CSAIIWGTSGRGNGQFF.

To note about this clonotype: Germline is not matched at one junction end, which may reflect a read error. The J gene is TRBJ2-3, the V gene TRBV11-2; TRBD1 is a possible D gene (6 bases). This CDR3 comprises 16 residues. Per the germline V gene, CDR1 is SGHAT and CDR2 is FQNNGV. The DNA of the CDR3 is TGTGTCAGCAGCTTAGCAAGACAGGCGATCACAGATACGCAGTATTTT. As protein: CVSSLARQAITDTQYF.

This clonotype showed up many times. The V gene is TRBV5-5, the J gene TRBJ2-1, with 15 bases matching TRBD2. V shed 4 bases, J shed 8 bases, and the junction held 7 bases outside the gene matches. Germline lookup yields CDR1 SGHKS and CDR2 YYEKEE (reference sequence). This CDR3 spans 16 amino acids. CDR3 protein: CASSKGLAGGLYEQFF. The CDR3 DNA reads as TGTGCCAGCAGCAAGGGACTAGCGGGAGGTTTGTATGAGCAGTTCTTC.

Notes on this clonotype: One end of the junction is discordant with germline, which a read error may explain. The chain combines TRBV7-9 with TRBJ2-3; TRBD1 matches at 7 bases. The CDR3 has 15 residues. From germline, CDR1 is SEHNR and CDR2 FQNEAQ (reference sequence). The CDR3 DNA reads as TGTCCCAGCAGCTTGGGACAGACGGGCACAGATACGCAGTATTTT. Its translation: CPSSLGQTGTDTQYF.

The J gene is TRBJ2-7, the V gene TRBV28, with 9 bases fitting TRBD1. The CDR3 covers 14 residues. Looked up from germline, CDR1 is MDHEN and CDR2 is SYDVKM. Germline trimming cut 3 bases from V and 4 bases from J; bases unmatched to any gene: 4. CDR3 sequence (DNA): TGTGCCAGCAGTTTCTGGACAGGGGTTTACGAGCAGTACTTC. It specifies CASSFWTGVYEQYF.

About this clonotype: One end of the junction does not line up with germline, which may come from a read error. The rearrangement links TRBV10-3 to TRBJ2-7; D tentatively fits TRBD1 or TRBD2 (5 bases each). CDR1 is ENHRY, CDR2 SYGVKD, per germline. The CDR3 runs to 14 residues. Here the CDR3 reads CVISEGREPYEQYF. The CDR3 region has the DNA TGTGTCATCAGTGAGGGCAGGGAACCCTACGAGCAGTATTTC.

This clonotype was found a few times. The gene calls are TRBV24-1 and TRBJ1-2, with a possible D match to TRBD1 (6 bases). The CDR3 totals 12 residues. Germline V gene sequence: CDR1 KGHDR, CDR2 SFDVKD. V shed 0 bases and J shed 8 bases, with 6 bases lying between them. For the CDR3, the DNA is TGTGCCACCAGTGATTTGGACAGGGGCTACACCTTC. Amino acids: CATSDLDRGYTF.

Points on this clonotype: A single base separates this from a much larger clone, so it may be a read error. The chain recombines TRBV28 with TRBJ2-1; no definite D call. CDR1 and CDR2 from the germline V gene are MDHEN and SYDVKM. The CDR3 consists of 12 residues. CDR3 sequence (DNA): TGTGTCAGCAGTTTAAGATACAATGAGCAGTTCTTC. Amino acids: CVSSLRYNEQFF.

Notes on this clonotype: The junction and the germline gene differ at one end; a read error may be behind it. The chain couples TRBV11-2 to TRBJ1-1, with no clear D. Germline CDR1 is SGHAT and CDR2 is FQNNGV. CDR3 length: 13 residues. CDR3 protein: CAGSFHIDSEAFF. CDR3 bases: TGTGCCGGCAGCTTCCACATCGACTCTGAAGCTTTCTTT.

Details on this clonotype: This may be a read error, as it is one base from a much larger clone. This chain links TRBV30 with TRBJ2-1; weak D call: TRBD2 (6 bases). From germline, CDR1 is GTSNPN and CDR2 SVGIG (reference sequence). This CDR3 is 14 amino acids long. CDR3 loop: CAWIRENSNNEQFF. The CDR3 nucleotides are TGTGCCTGGATACGGGAGAACTCCAACAATGAGCAGTTCTTC.

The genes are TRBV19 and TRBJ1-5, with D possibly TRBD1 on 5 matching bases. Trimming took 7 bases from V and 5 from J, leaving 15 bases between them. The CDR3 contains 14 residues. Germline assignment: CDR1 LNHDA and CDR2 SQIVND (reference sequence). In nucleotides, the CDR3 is TGTGCCAGTAACCGCCAGCAGGGCGATCAGCCCCAGCATTTT. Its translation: CASNRQQGDQPQHF.

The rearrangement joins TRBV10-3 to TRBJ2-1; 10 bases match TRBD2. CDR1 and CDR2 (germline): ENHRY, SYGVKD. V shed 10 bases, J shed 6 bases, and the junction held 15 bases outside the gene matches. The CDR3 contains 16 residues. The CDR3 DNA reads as TGTGCCACGGGACTAGCGCGATGGCTAGGTCGCAATGAGCAGTTCTTC. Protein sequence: CATGLARWLGRNEQFF.

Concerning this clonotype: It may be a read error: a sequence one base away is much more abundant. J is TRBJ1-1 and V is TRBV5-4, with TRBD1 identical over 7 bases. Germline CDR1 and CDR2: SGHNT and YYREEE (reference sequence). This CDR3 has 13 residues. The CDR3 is CASSHKSQGPALF. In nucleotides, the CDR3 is TGTGCCAGCAGCCATAAATCACAGGGGCCTGCTCTCTTT.

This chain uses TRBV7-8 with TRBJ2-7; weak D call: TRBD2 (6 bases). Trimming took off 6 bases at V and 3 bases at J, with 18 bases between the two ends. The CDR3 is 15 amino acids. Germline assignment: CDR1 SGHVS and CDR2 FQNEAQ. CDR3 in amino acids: CASSPPGRGGYEQYF. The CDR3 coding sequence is TGTGCCAGCAGTCCCCCCGGGCGGGGAGGCTACGAGCAGTACTTC.

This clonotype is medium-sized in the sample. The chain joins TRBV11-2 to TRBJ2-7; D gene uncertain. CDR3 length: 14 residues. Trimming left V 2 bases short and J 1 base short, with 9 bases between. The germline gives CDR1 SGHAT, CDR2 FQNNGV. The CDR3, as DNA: TGTGCCAGCAGCTTATATAAGGGTTCCTACGAGCAGTACTTC. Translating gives CASSLYKGSYEQYF.